This section outlines one TCR beta chain sequence together with its context. Its antigen is not known. Time point given: pre-treatment sample, taken before nivolumab and TIL therapy. Sequencing used immunoSEQ v3. The assay was immunoSEQ multiplex PCR, and TCRdb's table has in-frame clones only and misses some. The top ten hold less than 3% of the sample, which has approximately 57,000 clones, 75% to 85% seen once. The sample is drawn from a study of TIL therapy for anti-PD-1-resistant metastatic lung cancer. Study-level background: Tumor harvest preceded PD-1/PD-L1 blockade, followed by nivolumab treatment. Patients had a median age of around 54 years (range roughly 35-85). Median tumor mutation burden was under 1.9 mutations per megabase.

CDR3 length: 13 residues. V was cut by 7 bases and J by 7 bases, with 11 bases left in between. Findings of the study overall: This highly selected cohort may not generalize to typical lung cancer patients.

The source of this sequence is a person aged 30 to 80 with non-small cell lung cancer. This rearrangement joins TRBV12-3 or TRBV12-4 to TRBJ1-6; D not certain. This material consisted of blood, taken at baseline. CDR3 sequence (DNA): TGTGCCAGCAATGTGGGCAGGAATTCACCCCTCCACTTT. Encoded protein: CASNVGRNSPLHF.